This T cell receptor beta chain was captured by sequencing in a study of CD8+ T cells in alopecia areata. Study information: Treated patients swallowed 5 to 10 mg of oral tofacitinib twice daily. The study gave tofacitinib for 6 to 18 months, then 6 months off drug.

There are a few counts of this clone. Following extraction, RNA underwent reverse transcription to cDNA, which served as the sequencing template. Assay used: immunoSEQ multiplex PCR; TCRdb lists only in-frame clones, some missing. The repertoire holds 6,500 to 10,000 clones, with less than 70% as singletons. Unmatched junction bases numbered 6, after V lost 5 bases and J lost 2 bases. This CDR3 is built from 16 residues. Germline V gene sequence: CDR1 SGHTA, CDR2 FQGNSA. Collection of lesional scalp punch biopsies and peripheral blood was performed in alopecia areata patients. The sample here was skin, taken at week 0. The receptor was derived from a human donor with alopecia areata. The chain recombines TRBV7-2 with TRBJ2-5; TRBD1 matches 12 bases. The CDR3 is CASSRPGQGAQETQYF. The CDR3 coding sequence is TGTGCCAGCAGCAGACCGGGACAGGGGGCACAAGAGACCCAGTACTTC.